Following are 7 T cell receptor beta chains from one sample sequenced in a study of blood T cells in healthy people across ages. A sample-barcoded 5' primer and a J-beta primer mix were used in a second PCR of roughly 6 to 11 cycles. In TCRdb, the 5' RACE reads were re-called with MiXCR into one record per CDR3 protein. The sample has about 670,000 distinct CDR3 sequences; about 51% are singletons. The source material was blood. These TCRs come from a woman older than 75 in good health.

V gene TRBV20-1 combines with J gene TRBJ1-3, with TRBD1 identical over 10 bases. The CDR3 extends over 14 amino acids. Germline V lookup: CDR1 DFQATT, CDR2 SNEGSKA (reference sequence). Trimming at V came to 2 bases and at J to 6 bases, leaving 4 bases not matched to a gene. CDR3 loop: CSARSGQGVNTIYF. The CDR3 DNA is TGCAGTGCTAGATCTGGACAGGGGGTAAACACCATATATTTT.

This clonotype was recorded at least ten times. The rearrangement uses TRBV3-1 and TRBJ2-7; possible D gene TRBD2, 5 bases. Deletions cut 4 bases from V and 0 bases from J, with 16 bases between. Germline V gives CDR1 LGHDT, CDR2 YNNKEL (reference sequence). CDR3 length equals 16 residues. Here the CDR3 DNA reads TGTGCCAGCAGCCCTGGCGGGCCGACAAGCTCCTACGAGCAGTACTTC. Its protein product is CASSPGGPTSSYEQYF.

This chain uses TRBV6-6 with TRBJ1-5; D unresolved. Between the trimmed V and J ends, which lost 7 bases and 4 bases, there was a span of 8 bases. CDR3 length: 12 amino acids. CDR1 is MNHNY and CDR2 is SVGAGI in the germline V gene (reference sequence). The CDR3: CASTLSNQPQHF. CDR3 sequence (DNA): TGTGCCAGCACCCTATCGAATCAGCCCCAGCATTTT.

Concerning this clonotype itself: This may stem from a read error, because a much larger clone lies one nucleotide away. Written as DNA, the CDR3 is TGTGCCAGCAGTTTGGGGACAGGCGCGGACTACACCTTC. This encodes CASSLGTGADYTF. The chain employs TRBV12-3 or TRBV12-4 and TRBJ1-2; 8 bases map to TRBD1. The ends lost 3 bases at V and 10 bases at J; junction bases unmatched: 7. This CDR3 contains 13 residues.

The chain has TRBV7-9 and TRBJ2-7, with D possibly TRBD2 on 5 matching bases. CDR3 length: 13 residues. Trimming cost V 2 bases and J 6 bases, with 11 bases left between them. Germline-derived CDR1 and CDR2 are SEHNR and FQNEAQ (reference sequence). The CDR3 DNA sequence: TGTGCCAGCAGCTTAATAGCGCGCTCCGAGCAGTACTTC. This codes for CASSLIARSEQYF. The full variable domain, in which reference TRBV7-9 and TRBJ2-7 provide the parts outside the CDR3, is DTGVSQNPRHKITKRGQNVTFRCDPISEHNRLYWYRQTLGQGPEFLTYFQNEAQLEKSRLLSDRFSAERPKGSFSTLEIQRTEQGDSAMYLCASSLIARSEQYFGPGTRLTVT.

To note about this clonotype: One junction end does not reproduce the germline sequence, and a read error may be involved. CDR3 in DNA: TGCGCCGGCAGCCAAGGTCGGGGAGATACGCAGTATTTT. It is translated as CAGSQGRGDTQYF. V gene TRBV4-1 combines with J gene TRBJ2-3; D might be TRBD2 (5 bases). The germline gives CDR1 MGHRA, CDR2 YSYEKL. This CDR3 comprises 13 residues.

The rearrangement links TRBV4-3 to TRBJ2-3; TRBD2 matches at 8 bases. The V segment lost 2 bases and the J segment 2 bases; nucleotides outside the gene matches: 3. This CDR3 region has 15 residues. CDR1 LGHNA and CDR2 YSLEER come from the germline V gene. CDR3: CASSQRGGTTDTQYF. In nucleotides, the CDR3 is TGCGCCAGCAGCCAACGGGGGGGGACCACAGATACGCAGTATTTT.